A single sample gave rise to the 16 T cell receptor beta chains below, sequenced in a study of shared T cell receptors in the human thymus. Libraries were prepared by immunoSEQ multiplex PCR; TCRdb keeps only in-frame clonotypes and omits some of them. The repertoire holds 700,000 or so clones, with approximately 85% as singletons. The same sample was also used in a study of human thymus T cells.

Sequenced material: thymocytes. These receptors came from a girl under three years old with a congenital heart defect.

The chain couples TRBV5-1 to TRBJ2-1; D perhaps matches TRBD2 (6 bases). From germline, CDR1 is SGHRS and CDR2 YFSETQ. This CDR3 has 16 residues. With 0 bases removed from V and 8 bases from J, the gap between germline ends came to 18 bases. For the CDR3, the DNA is TGCGCCAGCAGCTTGGGGGTCAGCTACGGGAGCGATGAGCAGTTCTTC. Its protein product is CASSLGVSYGSDEQFF.

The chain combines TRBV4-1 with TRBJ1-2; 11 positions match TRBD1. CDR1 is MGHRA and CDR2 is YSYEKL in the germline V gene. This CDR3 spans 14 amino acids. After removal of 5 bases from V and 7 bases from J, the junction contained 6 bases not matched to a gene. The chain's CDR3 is CASSWTGGASGYTF. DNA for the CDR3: TGCGCCAGCAGCTGGACAGGGGGCGCATCTGGCTACACCTTC.

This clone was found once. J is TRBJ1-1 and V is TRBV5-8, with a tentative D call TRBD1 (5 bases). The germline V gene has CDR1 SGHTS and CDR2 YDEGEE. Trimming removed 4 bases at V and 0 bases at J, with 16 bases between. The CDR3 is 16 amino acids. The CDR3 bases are TGTGCCAGCAGCCCGTCCCGGGGACTGATGAACACTGAAGCTTTCTTT. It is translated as CASSPSRGLMNTEAFF.

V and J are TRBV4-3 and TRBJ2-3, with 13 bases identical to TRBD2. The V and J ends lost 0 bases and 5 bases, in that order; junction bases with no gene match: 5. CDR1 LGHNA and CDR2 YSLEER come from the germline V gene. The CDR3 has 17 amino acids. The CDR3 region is CASSQDRTSGGQDTQYF. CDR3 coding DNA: TGCGCCAGCAGCCAAGATAGGACTAGCGGGGGCCAAGATACGCAGTATTTT.

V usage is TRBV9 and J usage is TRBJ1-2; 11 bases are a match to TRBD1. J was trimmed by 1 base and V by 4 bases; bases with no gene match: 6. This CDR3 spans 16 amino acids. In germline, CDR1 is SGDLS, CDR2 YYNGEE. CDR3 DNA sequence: TGTGCCAGCAGCTTGGACAGGGGGCATTGTAACTATGGCTACACCTTC. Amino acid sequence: CASSLDRGHCNYGYTF.

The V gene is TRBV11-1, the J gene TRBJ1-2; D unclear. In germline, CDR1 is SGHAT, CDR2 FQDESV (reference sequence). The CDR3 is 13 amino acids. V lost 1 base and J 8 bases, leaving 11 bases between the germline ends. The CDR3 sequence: CASSLEPPGGYTF. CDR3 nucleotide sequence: TGTGCCAGCAGCTTAGAACCTCCGGGGGGCTACACCTTC. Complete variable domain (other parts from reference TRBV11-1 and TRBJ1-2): EAEVAQSPRYKITEKSQAVAFWCDPISGHATLYWYRQILGQGPELLVQFQDESVVDDSQLPKDRFSAERLKGVDSTLKIQPAELGDSAMYLCASSLEPPGGYTFGSGTRLTVV.

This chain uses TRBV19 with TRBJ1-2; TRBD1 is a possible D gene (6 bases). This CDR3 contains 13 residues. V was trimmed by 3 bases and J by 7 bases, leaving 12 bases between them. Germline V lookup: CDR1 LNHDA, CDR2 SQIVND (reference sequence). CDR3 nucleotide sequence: TGTGCCAGTAGTATCGGGGGGCCGGGTGGCTACACCTTC. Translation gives CASSIGGPGGYTF.

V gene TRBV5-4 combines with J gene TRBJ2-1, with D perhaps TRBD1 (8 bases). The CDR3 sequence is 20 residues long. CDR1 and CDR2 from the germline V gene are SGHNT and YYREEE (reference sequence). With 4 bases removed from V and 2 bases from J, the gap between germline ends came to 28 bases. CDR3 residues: CASSPLGGTGRKPTYNEQFF. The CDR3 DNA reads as TGTGCCAGCAGCCCCTTGGGGGGGACAGGCCGCAAACCAACCTACAATGAGCAGTTCTTC.

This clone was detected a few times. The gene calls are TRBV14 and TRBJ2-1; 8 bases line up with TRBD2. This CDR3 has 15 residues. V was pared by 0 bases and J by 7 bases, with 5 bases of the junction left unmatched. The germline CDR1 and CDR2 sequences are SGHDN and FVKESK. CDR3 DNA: TGTGCCAGCAGCCAAGAGCGGGGGGCACGGAATGAGCAGTTCTTC. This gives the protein CASSQERGARNEQFF.

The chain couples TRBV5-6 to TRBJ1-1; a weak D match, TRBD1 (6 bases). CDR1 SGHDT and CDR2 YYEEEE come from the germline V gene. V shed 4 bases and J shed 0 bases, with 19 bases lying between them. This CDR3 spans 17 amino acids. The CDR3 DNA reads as TGTGCCAGCAGCCCCAGCGACAGGTACCCTATGAACACTGAAGCTTTCTTT. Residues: CASSPSDRYPMNTEAFF.

CDR3: CASSNPLTGGETSTDTQYF. For the CDR3, the DNA is TGTGCCAGCAGCAACCCCCTGACAGGGGGTGAGACTAGCACAGATACGCAGTATTTT. The V call is TRBV21-1, the J call TRBJ2-3; TRBD1, the table's D call, lacks a check against the DNA. TRBV21-1 is classified as a pseudogene. The CDR3 totals 19 residues.

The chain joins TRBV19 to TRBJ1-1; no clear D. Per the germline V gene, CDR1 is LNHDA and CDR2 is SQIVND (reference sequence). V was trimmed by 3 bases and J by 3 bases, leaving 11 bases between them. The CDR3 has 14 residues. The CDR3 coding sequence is TGTGCCAGTAGTATCCTCGCAACGGACACTGAAGCTTTCTTT. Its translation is CASSILATDTEAFF.

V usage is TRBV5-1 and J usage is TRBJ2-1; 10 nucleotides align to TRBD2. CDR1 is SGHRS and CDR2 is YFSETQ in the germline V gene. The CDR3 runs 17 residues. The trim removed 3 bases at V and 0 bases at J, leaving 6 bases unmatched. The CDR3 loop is CASSSSGGRSSYNEQFF. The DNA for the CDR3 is TGCGCCAGCAGCTCTAGCGGGGGCCGGAGCTCCTACAATGAGCAGTTCTTC. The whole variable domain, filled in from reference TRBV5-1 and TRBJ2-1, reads KAGVTQTPRYLIKTRGQQVTLSCSPISGHRSVSWYQQTPGQGLQFLFEYFSETQRNKGNFPGRFSGRQFSNSRSEMNVSTLELGDSALYLCASSSSGGRSSYNEQFFGPGTRLTVL.

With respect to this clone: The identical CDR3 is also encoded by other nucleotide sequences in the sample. The CDR3 reads CASRRQENTEAFF. DNA of the CDR3: TGCGCCAGCAGGCGACAGGAGAACACTGAAGCTTTCTTT. The chain combines TRBV4-1 with TRBJ1-1, with D perhaps matching TRBD1 (6 bases). The CDR3 runs to 13 residues. Germline lookup yields CDR1 MGHRA and CDR2 YSYEKL. The ends were cut back, 6 bases at V and 1 base at J, with 9 bases in the middle.

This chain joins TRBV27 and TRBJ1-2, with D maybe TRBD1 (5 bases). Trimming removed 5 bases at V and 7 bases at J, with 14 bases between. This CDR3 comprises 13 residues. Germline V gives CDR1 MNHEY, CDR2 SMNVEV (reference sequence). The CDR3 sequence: CASSADTLSGYTF. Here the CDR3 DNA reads TGTGCCAGCAGTGCGGACACTCTGAGTGGCTACACCTTC.

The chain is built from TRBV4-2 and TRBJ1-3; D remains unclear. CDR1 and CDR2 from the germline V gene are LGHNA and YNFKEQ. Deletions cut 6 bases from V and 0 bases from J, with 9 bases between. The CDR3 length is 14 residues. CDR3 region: CASRPLFSGNTIYF. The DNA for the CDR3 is TGTGCCAGCAGGCCACTATTCTCTGGAAACACCATATATTTT.